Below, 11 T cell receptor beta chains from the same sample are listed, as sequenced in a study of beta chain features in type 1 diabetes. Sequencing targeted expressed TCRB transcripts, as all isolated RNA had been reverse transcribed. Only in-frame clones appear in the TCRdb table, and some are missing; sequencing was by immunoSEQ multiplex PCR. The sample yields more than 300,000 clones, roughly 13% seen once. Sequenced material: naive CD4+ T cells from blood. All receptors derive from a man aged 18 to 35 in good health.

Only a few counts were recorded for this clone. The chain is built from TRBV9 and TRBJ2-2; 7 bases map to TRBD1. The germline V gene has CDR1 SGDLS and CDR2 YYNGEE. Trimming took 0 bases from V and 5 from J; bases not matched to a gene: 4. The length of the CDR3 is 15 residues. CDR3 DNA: TGTGCCAGCAGCGTAGGACAGGGCTGGACCGGGGAGCTGTTTTTT. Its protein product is CASSVGQGWTGELFF. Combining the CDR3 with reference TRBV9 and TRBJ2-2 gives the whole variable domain DSGVTQTPKHLITATGQRVTLRCSPRSGDLSVYWYQQSLDQGLQFLIQYYNGEERAKGNILERFSAQQFPDLHSELNLSSLELGDSALYFCASSVGQGWTGELFFGEGSRLTVL.

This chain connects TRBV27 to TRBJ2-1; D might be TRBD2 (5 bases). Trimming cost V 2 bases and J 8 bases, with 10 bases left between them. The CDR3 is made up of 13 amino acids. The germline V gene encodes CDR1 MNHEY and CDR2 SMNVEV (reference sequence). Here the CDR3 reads CASSLRASYEQFF. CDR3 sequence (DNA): TGTGCCAGCAGTTTAAGGGCTAGCTATGAGCAGTTCTTC.

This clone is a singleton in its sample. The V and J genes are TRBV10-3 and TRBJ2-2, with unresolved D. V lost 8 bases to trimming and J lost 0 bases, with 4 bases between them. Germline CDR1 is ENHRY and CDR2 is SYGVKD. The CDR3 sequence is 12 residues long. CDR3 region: CAIAANTGELFF. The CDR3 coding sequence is TGTGCCATCGCAGCGAACACCGGGGAGCTGTTTTTT.

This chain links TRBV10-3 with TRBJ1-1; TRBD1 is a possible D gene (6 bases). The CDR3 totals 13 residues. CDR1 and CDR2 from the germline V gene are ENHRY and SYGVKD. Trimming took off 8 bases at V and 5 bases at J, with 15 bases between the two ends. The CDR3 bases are TGTGCCATCTCTCGGGAGGGGGGGACTGAAGCTTTCTTT. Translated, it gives CAISREGGTEAFF.

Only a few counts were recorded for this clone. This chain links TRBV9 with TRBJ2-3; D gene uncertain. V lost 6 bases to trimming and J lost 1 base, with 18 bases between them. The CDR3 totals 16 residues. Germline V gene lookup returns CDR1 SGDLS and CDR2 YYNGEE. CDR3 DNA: TGTGCCAGCAACCCACCCAGGTCTTCGGGCACAGATACGCAGTATTTT. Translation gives CASNPPRSSGTDTQYF.

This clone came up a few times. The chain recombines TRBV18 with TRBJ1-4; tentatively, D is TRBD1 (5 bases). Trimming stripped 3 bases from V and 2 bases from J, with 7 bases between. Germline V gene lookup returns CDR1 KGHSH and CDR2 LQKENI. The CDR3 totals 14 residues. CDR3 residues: CASSPRVTNEKLFF. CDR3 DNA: TGTGCCAGCTCACCCAGGGTCACTAATGAAAAACTGTTTTTT.

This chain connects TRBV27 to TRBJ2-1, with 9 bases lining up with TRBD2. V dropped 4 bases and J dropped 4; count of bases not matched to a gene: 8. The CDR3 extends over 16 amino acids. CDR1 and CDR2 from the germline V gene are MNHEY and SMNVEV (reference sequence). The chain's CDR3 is CASSSRGSGRYNEQFF. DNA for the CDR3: TGTGCCAGCAGTTCCAGGGGTAGCGGGAGATACAATGAGCAGTTCTTC.

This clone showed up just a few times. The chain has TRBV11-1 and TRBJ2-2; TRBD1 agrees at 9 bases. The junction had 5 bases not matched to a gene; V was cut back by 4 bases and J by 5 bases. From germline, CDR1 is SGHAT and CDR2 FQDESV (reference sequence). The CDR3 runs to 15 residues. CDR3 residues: CASSYGTGYTGELFF. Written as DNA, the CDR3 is TGTGCCAGCAGCTACGGGACAGGGTATACCGGGGAGCTGTTTTTT.

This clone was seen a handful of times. The CDR3 region has the DNA TGCGCCAGCAGCCACGTGGCAGGGGGTGAGCAGTACTTC. Amino acid sequence: CASSHVAGGEQYF. The chain combines TRBV4-3 with TRBJ2-7; 7 positions agree with TRBD1. V dropped 3 bases and J dropped 7; count of bases not matched to a gene: 6. The germline CDR1 and CDR2 sequences are LGHNA and YSLEER. This CDR3 contains 13 residues.

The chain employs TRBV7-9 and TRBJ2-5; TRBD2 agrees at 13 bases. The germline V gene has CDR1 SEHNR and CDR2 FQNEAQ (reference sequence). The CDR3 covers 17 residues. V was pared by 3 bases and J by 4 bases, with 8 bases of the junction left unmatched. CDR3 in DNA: TGTGCCAGCAGCTTGGTCGCGGGACTAGCGGGACGAGAGACCCAGTACTTC. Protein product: CASSLVAGLAGRETQYF.

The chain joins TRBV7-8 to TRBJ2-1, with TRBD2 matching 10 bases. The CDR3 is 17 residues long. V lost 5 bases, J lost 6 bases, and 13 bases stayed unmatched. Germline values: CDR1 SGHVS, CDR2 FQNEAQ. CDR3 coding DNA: TGTGCCAGCAGCCAAACGGGGCGGCTAGCGGGGGTCAATGAGCAGTTCTTC. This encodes CASSQTGRLAGVNEQFF.